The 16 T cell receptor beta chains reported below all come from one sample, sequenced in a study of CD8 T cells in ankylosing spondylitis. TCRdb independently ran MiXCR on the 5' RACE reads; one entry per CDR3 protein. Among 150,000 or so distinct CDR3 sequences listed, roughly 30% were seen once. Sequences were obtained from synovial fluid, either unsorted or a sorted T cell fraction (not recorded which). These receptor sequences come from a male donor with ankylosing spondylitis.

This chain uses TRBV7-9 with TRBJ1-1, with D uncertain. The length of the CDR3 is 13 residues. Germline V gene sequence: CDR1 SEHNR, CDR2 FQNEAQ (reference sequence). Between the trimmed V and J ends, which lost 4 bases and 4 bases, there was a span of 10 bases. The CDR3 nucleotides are TGTGCCAGCAGCTCCCAATCGGGCACTGAAGCTTTCTTT. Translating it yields CASSSQSGTEAFF.

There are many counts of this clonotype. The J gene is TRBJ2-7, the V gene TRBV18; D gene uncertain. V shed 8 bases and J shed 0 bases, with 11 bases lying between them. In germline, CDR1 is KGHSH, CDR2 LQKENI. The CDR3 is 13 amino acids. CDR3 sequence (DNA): TGTGCCAGCCAGGCCCAGAGCTCCTACGAGCAGTACTTC. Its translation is CASQAQSSYEQYF.

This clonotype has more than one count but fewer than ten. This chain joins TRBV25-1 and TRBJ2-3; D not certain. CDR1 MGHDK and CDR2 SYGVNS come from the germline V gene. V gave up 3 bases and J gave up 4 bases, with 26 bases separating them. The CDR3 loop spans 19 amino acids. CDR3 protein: CASSDWEAGGGGGADTQYF. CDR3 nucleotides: TGTGCCAGCAGTGATTGGGAAGCCGGTGGCGGTGGTGGCGCAGATACGCAGTATTTT.

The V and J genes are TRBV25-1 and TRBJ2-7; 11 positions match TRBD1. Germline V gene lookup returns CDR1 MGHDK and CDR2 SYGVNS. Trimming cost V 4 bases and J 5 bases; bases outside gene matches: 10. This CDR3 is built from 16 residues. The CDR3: CASSGTWTGGANEQYF. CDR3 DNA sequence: TGTGCCAGCAGTGGTACGTGGACAGGGGGCGCAAACGAGCAGTACTTC.

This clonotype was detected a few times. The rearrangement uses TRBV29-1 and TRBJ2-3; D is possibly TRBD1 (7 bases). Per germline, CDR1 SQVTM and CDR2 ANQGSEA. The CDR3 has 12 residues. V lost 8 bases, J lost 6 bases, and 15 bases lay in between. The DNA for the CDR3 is TGCAGCACACGACAGGGACTGGATACGCAGTATTTT. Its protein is CSTRQGLDTQYF.

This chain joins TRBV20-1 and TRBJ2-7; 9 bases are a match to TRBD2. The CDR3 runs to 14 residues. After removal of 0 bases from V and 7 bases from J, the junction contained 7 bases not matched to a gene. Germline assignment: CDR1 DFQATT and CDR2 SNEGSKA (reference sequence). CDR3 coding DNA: TGCAGTGCTAGAGATACCCTAGCGGGAAGGGAGCAGTACTTC. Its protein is CSARDTLAGREQYF.

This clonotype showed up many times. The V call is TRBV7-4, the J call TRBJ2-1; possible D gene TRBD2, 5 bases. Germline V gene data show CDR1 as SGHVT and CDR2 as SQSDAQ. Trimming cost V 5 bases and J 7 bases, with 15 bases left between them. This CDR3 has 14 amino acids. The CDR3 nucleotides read TGTGCCAGCAGCGACTACGGGGAACAGAATGAGCAGTTCTTC. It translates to CASSDYGEQNEQFF.

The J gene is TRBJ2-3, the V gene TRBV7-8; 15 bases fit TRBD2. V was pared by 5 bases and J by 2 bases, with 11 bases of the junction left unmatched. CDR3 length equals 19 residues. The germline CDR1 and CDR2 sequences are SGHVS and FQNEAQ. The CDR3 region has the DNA TGTGCCAGCAGCAACCCTCCGGGACTAGCGGGGGGCCCCACAGATACGCAGTATTTT. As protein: CASSNPPGLAGGPTDTQYF.

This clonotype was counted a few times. DNA of the CDR3: TGTGCCATCAGTGAGAGCGTGACTAGCGGGAGGGCCAGTTACAATGAGCAGTTCTTC. This translates into CAISESVTSGRASYNEQFF. The chain recombines TRBV10-3 with TRBJ2-1, with 14 nucleotides matching TRBD2. The germline CDR1 and CDR2 sequences are ENHRY and SYGVKD. This CDR3 spans 19 amino acids. Trimming at V came to 2 bases and at J to 4 bases, leaving 10 bases not matched to a gene.

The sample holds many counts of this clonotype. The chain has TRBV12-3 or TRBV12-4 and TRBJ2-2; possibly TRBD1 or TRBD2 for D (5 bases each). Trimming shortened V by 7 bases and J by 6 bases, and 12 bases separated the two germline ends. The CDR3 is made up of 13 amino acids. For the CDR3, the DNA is TGTGCCAGCACGCCAACGGGGCCCGGGGAGCTGTTTTTT. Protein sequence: CASTPTGPGELFF.

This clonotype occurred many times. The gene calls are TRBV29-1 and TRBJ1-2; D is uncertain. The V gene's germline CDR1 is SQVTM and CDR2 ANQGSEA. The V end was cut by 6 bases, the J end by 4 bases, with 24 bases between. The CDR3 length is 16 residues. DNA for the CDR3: TGCAGCGTCGAGGGTATCGGTGGCAGCCCATCCTATGGCTACACCTTC. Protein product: CSVEGIGGSPSYGYTF.

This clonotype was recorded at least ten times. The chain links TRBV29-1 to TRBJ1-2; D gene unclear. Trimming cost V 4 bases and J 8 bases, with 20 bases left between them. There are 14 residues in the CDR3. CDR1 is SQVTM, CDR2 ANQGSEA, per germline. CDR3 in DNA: TGCAGCGTTGGTCCACCAGGAGGCATCGTCGGCTACACCTTC. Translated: CSVGPPGGIVGYTF.

The CDR3 DNA is TGTGCCAGCAGTTTAGTAGGACAGTACTATGGCTACACCTTC. This codes for CASSLVGQYYGYTF. The J gene is TRBJ1-2, the V gene TRBV12-3 or TRBV12-4, with D perhaps matching TRBD1 (6 bases). This CDR3 spans 14 amino acids. The V and J ends lost 1 base and 3 bases respectively, with 9 bases between them.

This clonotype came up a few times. The DNA for the CDR3 is TGTGCCAGCAGCTTAACACCGGGACTAGCTGCCGGGGAGCTGTTTTTT. Protein: CASSLTPGLAAGELFF. The rearrangement uses TRBV7-3 and TRBJ2-2, with 9 bases aligning to TRBD2. The V and J ends lost 0 bases and 6 bases, in that order; junction bases with no gene match: 5. The CDR3 runs to 16 residues. Germline V gene sequence: CDR1 SGHTA, CDR2 FQGTGA.

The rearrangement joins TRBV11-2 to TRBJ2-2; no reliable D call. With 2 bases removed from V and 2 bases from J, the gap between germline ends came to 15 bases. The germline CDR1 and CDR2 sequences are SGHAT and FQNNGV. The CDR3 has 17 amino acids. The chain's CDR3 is CASSLYRRTSNTGELFF. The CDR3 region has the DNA TGTGCCAGCAGCTTATATCGTAGGACGTCCAACACCGGGGAGCTGTTTTTT.

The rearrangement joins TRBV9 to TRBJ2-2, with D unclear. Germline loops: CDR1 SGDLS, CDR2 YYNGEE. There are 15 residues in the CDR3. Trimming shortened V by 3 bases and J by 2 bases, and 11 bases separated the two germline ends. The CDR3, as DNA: TGTGCCAGCAGCGCCCTACACAGAAACACCGGGGAGCTGTTTTTT. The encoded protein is CASSALHRNTGELFF.